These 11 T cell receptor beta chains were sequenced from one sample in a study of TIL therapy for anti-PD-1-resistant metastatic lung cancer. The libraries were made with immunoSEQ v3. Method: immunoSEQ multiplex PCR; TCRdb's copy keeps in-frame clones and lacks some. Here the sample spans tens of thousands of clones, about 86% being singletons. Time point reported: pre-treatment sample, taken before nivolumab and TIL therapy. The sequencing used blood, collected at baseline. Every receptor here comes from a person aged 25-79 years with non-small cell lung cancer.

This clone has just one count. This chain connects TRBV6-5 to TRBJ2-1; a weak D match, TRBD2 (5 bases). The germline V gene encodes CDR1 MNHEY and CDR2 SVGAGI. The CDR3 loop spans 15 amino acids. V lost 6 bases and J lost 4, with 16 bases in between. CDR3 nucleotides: TGTGCCAGCAGGCAGACCGGGAACCCATACAATGAGCAGTTCTTC. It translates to CASRQTGNPYNEQFF.

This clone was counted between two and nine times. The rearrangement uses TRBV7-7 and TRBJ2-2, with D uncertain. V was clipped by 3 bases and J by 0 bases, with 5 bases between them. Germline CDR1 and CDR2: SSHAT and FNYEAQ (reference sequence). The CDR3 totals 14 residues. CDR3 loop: CASSFGPNTGELFF. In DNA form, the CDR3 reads TGTGCCAGCAGCTTCGGTCCGAACACCGGGGAGCTGTTTTTT. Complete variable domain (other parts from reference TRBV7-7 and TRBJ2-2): GAGVSQSPRYKVTKRGQDVTLRCDPISSHATLYWYQQALGQGPEFLTYFNYEAQPDKSGLPSDRFSAERPEGSISTLTIQRTEQRDSAMYRCASSFGPNTGELFFGEGSRLTVL.

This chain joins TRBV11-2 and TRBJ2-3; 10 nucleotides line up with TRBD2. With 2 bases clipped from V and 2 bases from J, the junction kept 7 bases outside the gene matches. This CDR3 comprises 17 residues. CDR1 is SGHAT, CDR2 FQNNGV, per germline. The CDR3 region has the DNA TGTGCCAGCAGCTTATTCGGCCTAGCGGGGGTCACAGATACGCAGTATTTT. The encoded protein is CASSLFGLAGVTDTQYF. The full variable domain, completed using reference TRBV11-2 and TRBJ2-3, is EAGVAQSPRYKIIEKRQSVAFWCNPISGHATLYWYQQILGQGPKLLIQFQNNGVVDDSQLPKDRFSAERLKGVDSTLKIQPAKLEDSAVYLCASSLFGLAGVTDTQYFGPGTRLTVL.

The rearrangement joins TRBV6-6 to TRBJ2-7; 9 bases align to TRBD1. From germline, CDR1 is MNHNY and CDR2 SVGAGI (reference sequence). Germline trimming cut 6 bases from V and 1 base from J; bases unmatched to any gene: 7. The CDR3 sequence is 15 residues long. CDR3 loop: CASRGPGQGSYEQYF. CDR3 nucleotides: TGTGCCAGCAGGGGCCCGGGACAGGGATCCTACGAGCAGTACTTC.

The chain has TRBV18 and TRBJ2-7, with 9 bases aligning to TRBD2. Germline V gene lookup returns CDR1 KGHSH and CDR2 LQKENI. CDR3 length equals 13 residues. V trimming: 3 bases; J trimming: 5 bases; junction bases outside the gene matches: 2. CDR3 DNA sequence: TGTGCCAGCTCACCCCTAGCGGGAAACGAGCAGTACTTC. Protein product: CASSPLAGNEQYF. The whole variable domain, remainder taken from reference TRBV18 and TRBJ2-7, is NAGVMQNPRHLVRRRGQEARLRCSPMKGHSHVYWYRQLPEEGLKFMVYLQKENIIDESGMPKERFSAEFPKEGPSILRIQQVVRGDSAAYFCASSPLAGNEQYFGPGTRLTVT.

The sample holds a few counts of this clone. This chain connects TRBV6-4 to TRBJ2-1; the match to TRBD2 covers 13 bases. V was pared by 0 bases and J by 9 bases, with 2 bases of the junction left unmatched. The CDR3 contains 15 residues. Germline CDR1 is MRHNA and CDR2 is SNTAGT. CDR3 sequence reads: CASSDSTSGGAEQFF. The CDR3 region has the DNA TGTGCCAGCAGTGACTCTACTAGCGGGGGGGCTGAGCAGTTCTTC.

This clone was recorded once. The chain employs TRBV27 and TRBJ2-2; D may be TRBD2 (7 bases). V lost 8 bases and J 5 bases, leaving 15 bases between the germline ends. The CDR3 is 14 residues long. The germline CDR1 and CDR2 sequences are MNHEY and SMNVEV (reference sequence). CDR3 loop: CASGGGGWTGELFF. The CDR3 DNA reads TGTGCCAGCGGGGGCGGGGGTTGGACCGGGGAGCTGTTTTTT.

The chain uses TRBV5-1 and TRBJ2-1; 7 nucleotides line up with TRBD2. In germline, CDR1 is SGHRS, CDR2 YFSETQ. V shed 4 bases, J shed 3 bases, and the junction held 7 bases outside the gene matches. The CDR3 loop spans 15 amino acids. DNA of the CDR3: TGCGCCAGCAGCACCGGGAGCGGGGTCTACAATGAGCAGTTCTTC. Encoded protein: CASSTGSGVYNEQFF.

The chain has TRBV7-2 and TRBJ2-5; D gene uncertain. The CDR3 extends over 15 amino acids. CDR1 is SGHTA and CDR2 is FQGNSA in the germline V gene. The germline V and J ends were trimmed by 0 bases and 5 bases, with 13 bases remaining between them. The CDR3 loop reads CASSLAMALWETQYF. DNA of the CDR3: TGTGCCAGCAGCTTAGCGATGGCACTGTGGGAGACCCAGTACTTC.

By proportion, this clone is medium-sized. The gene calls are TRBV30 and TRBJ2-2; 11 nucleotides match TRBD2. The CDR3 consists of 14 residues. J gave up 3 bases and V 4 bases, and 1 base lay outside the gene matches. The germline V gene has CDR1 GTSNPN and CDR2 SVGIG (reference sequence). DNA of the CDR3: TGTGCCTGGAAACTAGCGGGGGACACCGGGGAGCTGTTTTTT. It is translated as CAWKLAGDTGELFF.

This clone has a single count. The CDR3 protein is CASSSLGAGLGDTQYF. CDR3 DNA: TGTGCCAGCAGCTCCCTGGGAGCGGGGTTGGGAGATACGCAGTATTTT. V gene TRBV7-2 combines with J gene TRBJ2-3, with 7 bases lining up with TRBD2. CDR3 length equals 16 residues. V dropped 4 bases and J dropped 5; count of bases not matched to a gene: 12. Germline V gives CDR1 SGHTA, CDR2 FQGNSA.